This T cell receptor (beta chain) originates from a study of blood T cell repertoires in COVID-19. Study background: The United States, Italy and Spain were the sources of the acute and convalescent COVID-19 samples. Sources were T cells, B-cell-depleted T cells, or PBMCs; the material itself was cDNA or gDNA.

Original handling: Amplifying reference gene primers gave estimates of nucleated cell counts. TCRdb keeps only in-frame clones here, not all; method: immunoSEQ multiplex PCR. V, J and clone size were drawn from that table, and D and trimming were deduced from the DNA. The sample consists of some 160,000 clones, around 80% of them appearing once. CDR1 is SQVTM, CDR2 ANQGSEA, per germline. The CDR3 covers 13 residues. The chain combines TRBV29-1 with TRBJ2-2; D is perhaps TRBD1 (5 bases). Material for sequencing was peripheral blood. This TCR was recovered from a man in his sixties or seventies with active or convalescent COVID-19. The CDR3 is CSTGEWDTGELFF. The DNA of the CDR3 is TGCAGTACAGGCGAATGGGACACCGGGGAGCTGTTTTTT.